The present T cell receptor beta chain was sequenced within a study of OX40 agonist ivuxolimab in advanced cancers. Study overall: Enrolled patients in dose escalation had cancers that were hepatocellular carcinoma, melanoma, renal cell or head and neck cancer.

General observations from the study: In the 0.1 to 3.0 mg/kg range, CD4+ and CD8+ blood T cells had expanded clonally by week 6.

The investigators sampled blood at baseline, at cycle 4 day 1, and at cycle 7 day 1. The repertoire was sequenced with immunoSEQ multiplex PCR; TCRdb's copy has only in-frame clones and lacks some. The table lists roughly 83,000 clones, approximately 84% of them singletons. On this clone itself: Its antigen remains unidentified.

Between the trimmed V and J ends, which lost 0 bases and 2 bases, there was a span of 7 bases. CDR1 and CDR2 (germline): MGHRA, YSYEKL. This CDR3 has 15 residues. Sequences were derived from CD4+ or CD8+ T cells sorted from blood, sampled in a trial of the OX40 agonist ivuxolimab. The chain recombines TRBV4-1 with TRBJ1-4; no clear D gene. The receptor was derived from an adult with an advanced solid tumor such as melanoma, head and neck, liver or kidney cancer. As DNA, the CDR3 is TGCGCCAGCAGCCAAGAGGGGTTGACTAATGAAAAACTGTTTTTT. This sequence encodes CASSQEGLTNEKLFF.